The 20 T cell receptor beta chains given below trace back to one sample, sequenced in a study of human T cells and chemical hapten exposure (dated by TCRdb to the early 2020s). The library was made by RACE. Sequencing used a NextSeq 500. The public reads were run again by TCRdb, first through fastp at Q25 and then through MiXCR, and only productive beta chains were kept. Each CDR3 protein gets just one entry, which takes the most common genes and DNA from the rows behind it. The sample records around 180,000 distinct CDR3 sequences, around 30% of which are singletons. The ten largest clones represent roughly 3% of the sample. This specimen's time point label, interpreted: pre-sensitization, week 0. The treatment or condition label for this specimen denotes: therapeutic diphenylcyclopropenone sensitization with weekly scalp DPC. The specimen was whole blood, collected in connection with sensitization to the hapten diphenylcyclopropenone (DPC). These receptors were taken from a woman aged 25 to 39 with alopecia areata. Some clones in this sample may be carry-over from other donors' samples.

This chain joins TRBV6-4 and TRBJ2-5; D tentatively fits TRBD1 or TRBD2 (5 bases each). This CDR3 has 13 residues. The V and J ends lost 3 bases and 5 bases respectively, with 10 bases between them. From germline, CDR1 is MRHNA and CDR2 SNTAGT. DNA of the CDR3: TGTGCCAGCAGTGAGTTTGGGGGTGAGACCCAGTACTTC. Its protein product is CASSEFGGETQYF.

The genes are TRBV7-2 and TRBJ2-2; D possibly corresponds to TRBD1 (6 bases). V lost 8 bases to trimming and J lost 8 bases, with 9 bases between them. CDR3 length equals 11 residues. The V gene's germline CDR1 is SGHTA and CDR2 FQGNSA. The CDR3 loop reads CASRDIGELFF. CDR3 nucleotides: TGTGCCAGCCGGGACATAGGGGAGCTGTTTTTT.

This clonotype has a handful of counts. V is TRBV6-5 and J is TRBJ1-2; no definite D call. This CDR3 region has 13 residues. Germline loops: CDR1 MNHEY, CDR2 SVGAGI. V gave up 7 bases and J gave up 7 bases, with 16 bases separating them. The CDR3 DNA reads as TGTGCCAGCACCGATTCAGGTTTTAGTGGCTACACCTTC. The encoded protein is CASTDSGFSGYTF.

The chain has TRBV6-2 or TRBV6-3 and TRBJ2-2; possibly TRBD1 or TRBD2 for D (5 bases each). The CDR3 consists of 17 residues. The V gene's germline CDR1 is MNHEY and CDR2 SVGEGT. V was shortened by 1 base and J by 9 bases, with 21 bases between the two germline ends. CDR3 bases: TGTGCCAGCAGTTACTACCCGGAATGGGACGGGTCCAGGGAGCTGTTTTTT. This encodes CASSYYPEWDGSRELFF.

This chain links TRBV15 with TRBJ1-5; D gene ambiguous. Trimming took 0 bases from V and 4 from J, leaving 25 bases between them. Germline V lookup: CDR1 LNHNV, CDR2 YYDKDF (reference sequence). CDR3 size: 20 residues. The CDR3 reads CATSRDVFESAVLSNQPQHF. In DNA, the CDR3 is TGTGCCACCAGCAGAGACGTTTTCGAATCGGCGGTCCTGTCTAATCAGCCCCAGCATTTT.

The J gene is TRBJ2-7, the V gene TRBV5-1; 8 bases line up with TRBD2. Germline V gene lookup returns CDR1 SGHRS and CDR2 YFSETQ. The CDR3 contains 13 residues. J lost 6 bases, V lost 4 bases, and 6 bases had no gene match. CDR3 sequence (DNA): TGCGCCAGCAGCCCCGGGACTAGTTTCGAGCAGTACTTC. Its translation is CASSPGTSFEQYF. Using reference TRBV5-1 and TRBJ2-7 for the parts outside the CDR3, the full variable domain is KAGVTQTPRYLIKTRGQQVTLSCSPISGHRSVSWYQQTPGQGLQFLFEYFSETQRNKGNFPGRFSGRQFSNSRSEMNVSTLELGDSALYLCASSPGTSFEQYFGPGTRLTVT.

As for this clonotype: A read error may produce the germline difference seen at one junction end. This chain links TRBV7-9 with TRBJ2-1, with D perhaps TRBD2 (5 bases). Germline V lookup: CDR1 SEHNR, CDR2 FQNEAQ (reference sequence). CDR3 length: 15 amino acids. CDR3 coding DNA: TGTGCCAGCAGCTTAGCGCTAGCCGAATACATTGAGCAGTTCTTC. Translation: CASSLALAEYIEQFF. The variable domain in full, with the rest retrieved from reference TRBV7-9 and TRBJ2-1, is DTGVSQNPRHKITKRGQNVTFRCDPISEHNRLYWYRQTLGQGPEFLTYFQNEAQLEKSRLLSDRFSAERPKGSFSTLEIQRTEQGDSAMYLCASSLALAEYIEQFFGPGTRLTVL.

V usage is TRBV12-3 or TRBV12-4 and J usage is TRBJ2-7, with 9 positions matching TRBD1. V lost 3 bases, J lost 6 bases, and 6 bases stayed unmatched. The CDR3 extends over 14 amino acids. The CDR3 here is CASSLPDRGREQYF. In DNA form, the CDR3 reads TGTGCCAGCAGTTTGCCGGACAGGGGTCGCGAGCAGTACTTC.

The chain combines TRBV11-3 with TRBJ2-5; 7 bases are a match to TRBD1. V dropped 5 bases and J dropped 2; count of bases not matched to a gene: 11. This CDR3 is built from 16 residues. CDR1 and CDR2 from the germline V gene are SGHNT and YENEEA. The CDR3 spells CASSRKTLQGQETQYF. The CDR3 DNA follows: TGTGCCAGCAGCCGGAAAACACTACAGGGGCAAGAGACCCAGTACTTC. Based on the CDR3 plus reference TRBV11-3 and TRBJ2-5, the full variable domain is EAGVVQSPRYKIIEKKQPVAFWCNPISGHNTLYWYLQNLGQGPELLIRYENEEAVDDSQLPKDRFSAERLKGVDSTLKIQPAELGDSAVYLCASSRKTLQGQETQYFGPGTRLLVL.

The chain combines TRBV7-2 with TRBJ2-7; TRBD2 is a possible D gene (5 bases). Germline CDR1 and CDR2: SGHTA and FQGNSA. The CDR3 sequence is 16 residues long. V lost 5 bases and J lost 5, with 22 bases in between. The CDR3 DNA reads TGTGCCAGCAGCCCAGACTACGACACGGAATGGAACGAGCAGTACTTC. This translates into CASSPDYDTEWNEQYF. The variable domain in full, with the rest retrieved from reference TRBV7-2 and TRBJ2-7, is GAGVSQSPSNKVTEKGKDVELRCDPISGHTALYWYRQSLGQGLEFLIYFQGNSAPDKSGLPSDRFSAERTGGSVSTLTIQRTQQEDSAVYLCASSPDYDTEWNEQYFGPGTRLTVT.

The genes are TRBV29-1 and TRBJ1-2; no reliable D call. V was shortened by 4 bases and J by 7 bases, with 10 bases between the two germline ends. The CDR3 contains 11 residues. Germline CDR1 SQVTM, CDR2 ANQGSEA. The CDR3 loop is CSVALRSGYTF. The CDR3, as DNA: TGCAGCGTTGCGTTACGGAGTGGCTACACCTTC.

This clonotype has only a few counts. The chain links TRBV10-3 to TRBJ2-1, with TRBD2 matching over 8 bases. Trimming took 6 bases from V and 5 from J; bases not matched to a gene: 6. The CDR3 sequence is 14 residues long. Germline V gene lookup returns CDR1 ENHRY and CDR2 SYGVKD. In DNA form, the CDR3 reads TGTGCCATCAGCGCGGGACTAGGGGACAATGAGCAGTTCTTC. It encodes CAISAGLGDNEQFF.

This chain joins TRBV20-1 and TRBJ1-3; unclear D gene. The CDR3 covers 15 residues. With 4 bases removed from V and 2 bases from J, the gap between germline ends came to 15 bases. Germline-derived CDR1 and CDR2 are DFQATT and SNEGSKA (reference sequence). In DNA form, the CDR3 reads TGCAGTGCTATGGACCCCACCGGTCCTGGAAACACCATATATTTT. This sequence encodes CSAMDPTGPGNTIYF.

The CDR3 sequence: CASSLDGRLAKNIQYF. Written as DNA, the CDR3 is TGTGCCAGCAGCTTGGACGGGAGATTAGCCAAAAACATTCAGTACTTC. The chain joins TRBV5-8 to TRBJ2-4; possibly TRBD2 for D (6 bases). The V end lost 0 bases, the J end lost 0 bases, and 10 bases lay between the germline ends. Germline CDR1 and CDR2: SGHTS and YDEGEE. The CDR3 is 16 residues long.

This clonotype was seen a single time. The chain carries TRBV5-1 and TRBJ2-1, with D possibly called TRBD1 or TRBD2 (5 bases each). V lost 0 bases and J 6 bases, leaving 10 bases between the germline ends. The germline CDR1 and CDR2 sequences are SGHRS and YFSETQ. This CDR3 spans 14 amino acids. The CDR3 DNA reads as TGCGCCAGCAGCTTGGAGGGGACCCCCAATGAGCAGTTCTTC. Translating it yields CASSLEGTPNEQFF.

CDR3 DNA: TGTGCCTGGATGGGGGGCCAAGAGACCCAGTACTTC. Translated, it gives CAWMGGQETQYF. V is TRBV30 and J is TRBJ2-5; D might be TRBD2 (6 bases). The germline V and J ends were trimmed by 4 bases and 1 base, with 7 bases remaining between them. The V gene's germline CDR1 is GTSNPN and CDR2 SVGIG (reference sequence). CDR3 length: 12 residues.

The rearrangement uses TRBV30 and TRBJ1-5, with D maybe TRBD1 (5 bases). The CDR3 is 15 amino acids. Germline V gene sequence: CDR1 GTSNPN, CDR2 SVGIG (reference sequence). Between the trimmed V and J ends, which lost 2 bases and 0 bases, there was a span of 11 bases. CDR3 sequence (DNA): TGTGCCTGGAGTCTCGGGGCTAATAGCAATCAGCCCCAGCATTTT. Translating it yields CAWSLGANSNQPQHF.

There are a few counts of this clonotype. This rearrangement joins TRBV9 to TRBJ2-7; no clear D. This CDR3 contains 15 residues. Germline V gene data show CDR1 as SGDLS and CDR2 as YYNGEE. Between the trimmed V and J ends, which lost 0 bases and 6 bases, there was a span of 16 bases. The CDR3 is CASSVGTLNVFEQYF. In DNA, the CDR3 is TGTGCCAGCAGCGTAGGTACGCTGAACGTTTTCGAGCAGTACTTC.

The chain carries TRBV19 and TRBJ2-3; tentatively, D is TRBD1 (6 bases). The CDR3 covers 13 residues. CDR1 and CDR2 from the germline V gene are LNHDA and SQIVND (reference sequence). V shed 5 bases and J shed 5 bases, with 11 bases lying between them. Here the CDR3 DNA reads TGTGCCAGTAGTGTAAGAGGGGGAGATACGCAGTATTTT. Protein sequence: CASSVRGGDTQYF. The whole variable domain, remainder taken from reference TRBV19 and TRBJ2-3, is DGGITQSPKYLFRKEGQNVTLSCEQNLNHDAMYWYRQDPGQGLRLIYYSQIVNDFQKGDIAEGYSVSREKKESFPLTVTSAQKNPTAFYLCASSVRGGDTQYFGPGTRLTVL.

This clonotype was found many times. The rearrangement uses TRBV29-1 and TRBJ2-5; D is undetermined. V lost 8 bases and J lost 5, with 12 bases in between. The CDR3 covers 11 residues. The germline gives CDR1 SQVTM, CDR2 ANQGSEA. The CDR3 protein is CSFRGVETQYF. Written as DNA, the CDR3 is TGCAGCTTTCGAGGAGTGGAGACCCAGTACTTC.